This record concerns one T cell receptor beta chain sequence. Original handling: The authors estimated nucleated cell counts from reference gene primer amplification. This table comes from immunoSEQ multiplex PCR, and its TCRdb copy is limited to in-frame clones, with some not included. The V and J calls and clone size come from that table; D and trimming were worked out from the DNA. Seen here are about 110,000 clones, approximately 86% observed once, and the top ten hold 4.5%. This sample was included in a study of blood T cell repertoires in COVID-19. Study context: Acute and convalescent COVID-19 samples came from the United States, Italy and Spain. The analysed material was cDNA or gDNA that came from T cells, B-cell-depleted T cells, or PBMCs.

Trimming removed 5 bases from V and 2 bases from J; junction bases left unmatched: 4. Germline values: CDR1 LNHNV, CDR2 YYDKDF (reference sequence). There are 15 residues in the CDR3. This receptor was identified in a middle-aged man with acute or convalescent COVID-19. Input material: peripheral blood. The chain links TRBV15 to TRBJ1-5, with 9 bases lining up with TRBD1. CDR3 loop: CATSGGQGGNQPQHF. CDR3 DNA: TGTGCCACCAGCGGGGGACAGGGCGGCAATCAGCCCCAGCATTTT.